A single sample is the source of the 20 T cell receptor beta chains below, sequenced in a study of cytomegalovirus exposure and HLA in healthy donors. The study ran its PCR with 60 Vbeta and 13 Jbeta primers. Sequencing used immunoSEQ multiplex PCR; TCRdb keeps in-frame clones, though not all of them. The sample carries more than 85,000 clones, 63% recorded once. Sequences were obtained from PBMCs. Source of these receptors: a human donor in good health.

This clone has a handful of counts. The chain links TRBV6-5 to TRBJ2-1; possible D gene TRBD1, 6 bases. Looked up from germline, CDR1 is MNHEY and CDR2 is SVGAGI. This CDR3 region has 14 residues. The germline V and J ends were trimmed by 6 bases and 5 bases, with 14 bases remaining between them. CDR3 protein: CASSQGTTDNEQFF. CDR3 nucleotides: TGTGCCAGCAGCCAAGGGACAACCGACAATGAGCAGTTCTTC.

The chain uses TRBV6-1 and TRBJ2-7, with 7 bases identical to TRBD1. The germline gives CDR1 MNHNS, CDR2 SASEGT. The V and J ends lost 7 bases and 1 base, in that order; junction bases with no gene match: 4. The CDR3 loop spans 13 amino acids. CDR3 residues: CASTGTASYEQYF. DNA for the CDR3: TGTGCCAGCACCGGGACAGCGTCCTACGAGCAGTACTTC.

The chain joins TRBV7-9 to TRBJ2-7; 8 bases fit TRBD1. In germline, CDR1 is SEHNR, CDR2 FQNEAQ (reference sequence). With V trimmed by 4 bases and J by 0 bases, 8 bases remained unmatched. This CDR3 region has 16 residues. The CDR3 coding sequence is TGTGCCAGCAGCTCTCCCCAGGGGGCCATCTCCTACGAGCAGTACTTC. Translating gives CASSSPQGAISYEQYF.

The gene calls are TRBV5-6 and TRBJ2-1; no firm D call. The CDR3 is 11 amino acids. Germline-derived CDR1 and CDR2 are SGHDT and YYEEEE. Deletions cut 2 bases from V and 7 bases from J, with 4 bases between. CDR3 loop: CASSFVNEQFF. The CDR3 bases are TGTGCCAGCAGCTTTGTAAATGAGCAGTTCTTC.

This clone was observed once. The genes are TRBV19 and TRBJ2-2; 11 positions agree with TRBD1. Germline-derived CDR1 and CDR2 are LNHDA and SQIVND (reference sequence). V lost 6 bases to trimming and J lost 6 bases; unmatched junction nucleotides: 15. The CDR3 spans 18 residues. This CDR3 reads CASSTLRPGQGVPGELFF. As DNA, the CDR3 is TGTGCCAGTAGCACCCTCCGACCGGGACAGGGGGTCCCCGGGGAGCTGTTTTTT.

Notes on this clone: One end of the junction does not line up with germline, which may come from a read error. The chain uses TRBV2 and TRBJ1-5, with D possibly matching TRBD1 (5 bases). Germline CDR1 reads SNHLY; CDR2 reads FYNNEI. There are 14 residues in the CDR3. The CDR3 sequence: CASSQQVRKQPQHF. CDR3 coding DNA: TGTGCCAGCAGCCAACAGGTTCGCAAACAGCCCCAGCATTTT.

The V and J genes are TRBV9 and TRBJ2-3; TRBD1 might be the D (5 bases). V was trimmed by 4 bases and J by 4 bases, leaving 19 bases between them. The CDR3 is 16 residues long. Germline loops: CDR1 SGDLS, CDR2 YYNGEE. DNA for the CDR3: TGTGCCAGCAGCTACGATCAGGGATTATGGGCAGATACGCAGTATTTT. Its protein product is CASSYDQGLWADTQYF.

This clone is a singleton in its sample. The chain recombines TRBV7-2 with TRBJ2-3, with 11 nucleotides matching TRBD2. The V and J ends lost 3 bases and 0 bases, in that order; junction bases with no gene match: 2. Germline CDR1 SGHTA, CDR2 FQGNSA. This CDR3 spans 16 amino acids. The CDR3 here is CASSFGLAGSTDTQYF. CDR3 DNA sequence: TGTGCCAGCAGCTTTGGACTAGCGGGTAGCACAGATACGCAGTATTTT. Full variable domain (outside the CDR3, taken from reference TRBV7-2 and TRBJ2-3): GAGVSQSPSNKVTEKGKDVELRCDPISGHTALYWYRQSLGQGLEFLIYFQGNSAPDKSGLPSDRFSAERTGGSVSTLTIQRTQQEDSAVYLCASSFGLAGSTDTQYFGPGTRLTVL.

This clone was seen a few times. The rearrangement links TRBV5-1 to TRBJ2-7; TRBD2 matches at 8 bases. This CDR3 region has 14 residues. V shed 7 bases and J 4 bases; nucleotides not matched to a gene: 10. Per germline, CDR1 SGHRS and CDR2 YFSETQ. CDR3: CASARGSGTYEQYF. DNA of the CDR3: TGCGCCAGCGCCAGGGGTAGCGGGACTTACGAGCAGTACTTC. The entire variable domain, with the rest obtained from reference TRBV5-1 and TRBJ2-7, is as follows: KAGVTQTPRYLIKTRGQQVTLSCSPISGHRSVSWYQQTPGQGLQFLFEYFSETQRNKGNFPGRFSGRQFSNSRSEMNVSTLELGDSALYLCASARGSGTYEQYFGPGTRLTVT.

This clone showed up just a few times. The rearrangement links TRBV9 to TRBJ2-1; 14 bases align to TRBD2. Trimming took 4 bases from V and 2 from J; bases not matched to a gene: 8. This CDR3 has 18 amino acids. Germline CDR1 SGDLS, CDR2 YYNGEE. The CDR3 protein is CASSPPGLAGAPYNEQFF. Written as DNA, the CDR3 is TGTGCCAGCAGCCCGCCGGGACTAGCGGGAGCCCCCTACAATGAGCAGTTCTTC.

The sample holds many counts of this clone. This chain connects TRBV6-1 to TRBJ2-2, with D possibly TRBD1 on 7 matching bases. V was shortened by 4 bases and J by 3 bases, with 15 bases between the two germline ends. Germline V CDR1 and CDR2: MNHNS, SASEGT. The CDR3 covers 16 residues. CDR3 DNA: TGTGCCAGCAGTGTTATGCGGGACAGCTACACCGGGGAGCTGTTTTTT. Translation gives CASSVMRDSYTGELFF.

CDR3 residues: CASWQGGTEAFF. As DNA, the CDR3 is TGTGCCAGCTGGCAGGGAGGGACTGAAGCTTTCTTT. The J gene is TRBJ1-1, the V gene TRBV27, with TRBD1 as a possible D gene (5 bases). The V gene lost 8 bases and the J gene lost 5 bases, with 12 bases spanning the gap. The germline V gene has CDR1 MNHEY and CDR2 SMNVEV (reference sequence). This CDR3 is built from 12 residues.

The J gene is TRBJ2-3, the V gene TRBV19, with TRBD2 matching 10 bases. Germline-derived CDR1 and CDR2 are LNHDA and SQIVND (reference sequence). This CDR3 has 15 amino acids. Unmatched junction bases numbered 8, after V lost 5 bases and J lost 6 bases. The CDR3: CASSGAGTSEDTQYF. The CDR3 DNA sequence: TGTGCCAGTAGTGGCGCCGGGACTAGCGAGGATACGCAGTATTTT. The full variable domain, completed using reference TRBV19 and TRBJ2-3, is DGGITQSPKYLFRKEGQNVTLSCEQNLNHDAMYWYRQDPGQGLRLIYYSQIVNDFQKGDIAEGYSVSREKKESFPLTVTSAQKNPTAFYLCASSGAGTSEDTQYFGPGTRLTVL.

The genes are TRBV7-9 and TRBJ2-1; 10 bases align to TRBD2. CDR3 length: 17 residues. The V gene's germline CDR1 is SEHNR and CDR2 FQNEAQ (reference sequence). The J segment lost 6 bases and the V segment lost 5 bases, leaving 13 bases of the junction unmatched. In DNA, the CDR3 is TGTGCCAGCAGCCCGAGAGGAGCGGGAGGGCCGACCAATGAGCAGTTCTTC. Translation: CASSPRGAGGPTNEQFF.

The J gene is TRBJ1-5, the V gene TRBV6-1, with 9 bases that match TRBD1. Germline CDR1 is MNHNS and CDR2 is SASEGT. The CDR3 runs 16 residues. The V and J ends lost 2 bases and 2 bases, in that order; junction bases with no gene match: 4. The CDR3 region is CASSESRTGGNQPQHF. DNA of the CDR3: TGTGCCAGCAGTGAATCTCGGACAGGGGGCAATCAGCCCCAGCATTTT.

The sample holds a few counts of this clone. The rearrangement joins TRBV30 to TRBJ2-5; 9 positions agree with TRBD1. Germline lookup yields CDR1 GTSNPN and CDR2 SVGIG (reference sequence). The V gene end was trimmed by 3 bases and the J gene end by 2 bases; junction bases not matched to a gene: 4. This CDR3 has 14 residues. Written as DNA, the CDR3 is TGTGCCTGGAGGATGGACAGGGGTCAAGAGACCCAGTACTTC. This codes for CAWRMDRGQETQYF.

The chain couples TRBV5-1 to TRBJ2-5, with a weak D call TRBD2 (6 bases). V was shortened by 2 bases and J by 5 bases, with 16 bases between the two germline ends. The V gene's germline CDR1 is SGHRS and CDR2 YFSETQ. This CDR3 spans 15 amino acids. The CDR3 spells CASSFGSPRGETQYF. The DNA for the CDR3 is TGCGCCAGCAGCTTTGGGAGTCCCCGGGGGGAGACCCAGTACTTC.

The chain recombines TRBV7-9 with TRBJ2-1; D unclear. The CDR3 contains 13 residues. Germline assignment: CDR1 SEHNR and CDR2 FQNEAQ (reference sequence). V was cut by 5 bases and J by 0 bases, with 5 bases left in between. Here the CDR3 reads CASSLSSYNEQFF. For the CDR3, the DNA is TGTGCCAGCAGCCTGAGCTCCTACAATGAGCAGTTCTTC.

The V gene is TRBV7-8, the J gene TRBJ1-2, with a possible D match to TRBD1 (6 bases). Trimming removed 2 bases from V and 4 bases from J, with 14 bases in between. The CDR3 is 15 residues long. Looked up from germline, CDR1 is SGHVS and CDR2 is FQNEAQ. CDR3 DNA sequence: TGTGCCAGCAGCTTACTCGGGGGGCGCGGCTATGGCTACACCTTC. The encoded protein is CASSLLGGRGYGYTF.

V gene TRBV28 combines with J gene TRBJ2-7; weak D call: TRBD1 (6 bases). Germline assignment: CDR1 MDHEN and CDR2 SYDVKM. Trimming pared 1 base from V and 2 bases from J, leaving 12 bases between. This CDR3 has 15 residues. CDR3 sequence (DNA): TGTGCCAGCAGTTTATCAGGGGTTCCTACCTACGAGCAGTACTTC. This gives the protein CASSLSGVPTYEQYF.